This TCR beta chain was captured in a study of T cell changes during pregnancy in multiple sclerosis. CDR1 and CDR2 from the germline V gene are SGHDT and YYEEEE. This CDR3 spans 16 amino acids. V was shortened by 0 bases and J by 4 bases, with 14 bases between the two germline ends. TCRdb keeps only in-frame clones here, not all; method: immunoSEQ multiplex PCR. Found here are approximately 28,000 clones, approximately 92% of them singletons; the top ten hold 15% to 20%. Material: CD8+ T cells from peripheral blood mononuclear cells, obtained in the second trimester of pregnancy. The V and J genes are TRBV5-6 and TRBJ2-1, with a tentative D call TRBD1 (5 bases). This clonotype originated in a female donor with multiple sclerosis, enrolled in a pregnancy study. The DNA of the CDR3 is TGTGCCAGCAGCTTGGCCGTCTTGGGGCCGTACAATGAGCAGTTCTTC. This sequence encodes CASSLAVLGPYNEQFF.